Following are 28 T cell receptor beta chains from one sample sequenced in a study of blood T cell repertoires in COVID-19. Libraries were prepared by immunoSEQ multiplex PCR; TCRdb keeps only in-frame clonotypes and omits some of them. The sample gives 200,000 to 300,000 clones, 82% of which show up once; 9.5% to 15% is in the top ten. The sample was peripheral blood. All receptors derive from an older woman with active or convalescent COVID-19.

This sequence joins TRBV7-9 and TRBJ2-7, with 9 bases aligning to TRBD2. The CDR3 extends over 15 amino acids. V was pared by 2 bases and J by 7 bases, with 9 bases of the junction left unmatched. Looked up from germline, CDR1 is SEHNR and CDR2 is FQNEAQ (reference sequence). CDR3: CASSLLAGSQAEQYF. CDR3 sequence (DNA): TGTGCCAGCAGCTTACTAGCGGGGTCCCAGGCGGAGCAGTACTTC.

This clone was detected once. This chain joins TRBV27 and TRBJ1-2; D ambiguous. The CDR3 covers 11 residues. V lost 6 bases and J 8 bases, leaving 10 bases between the germline ends. Per the germline V gene, CDR1 is MNHEY and CDR2 is SMNVEV (reference sequence). CDR3 sequence reads: CASSPGIGYTF. In DNA form, the CDR3 reads TGTGCCAGCAGCCCGGGTATCGGCTACACCTTC.

The CDR3 nucleotides read TGTGCCAGCAGCTTAGCGCTGCGGGAGTTAGATACGCAGTATTTT. It codes for CASSLALRELDTQYF. J is TRBJ2-3 and V is TRBV7-2, with 7 bases fitting TRBD2. The germline V gene encodes CDR1 SGHTA and CDR2 FQGNSA. J gave up 5 bases and V 0 bases, and 5 bases lay outside the gene matches. This CDR3 is 15 amino acids long.

This chain links TRBV6-6 with TRBJ1-2; 11 positions agree with TRBD1. Trimming cost V 6 bases and J 3 bases; bases outside gene matches: 6. The CDR3 length is 15 residues. The germline CDR1 and CDR2 sequences are MNHNY and SVGAGI (reference sequence). The CDR3 DNA sequence: TGTGCCAGCAGCCGGACAGGGGGCTCAGACTATGGCTACACCTTC. Translated, it gives CASSRTGGSDYGYTF.

This rearrangement joins TRBV19 to TRBJ2-2, with TRBD1 matching over 8 bases. V trimming: 1 base; J trimming: 6 bases; junction bases outside the gene matches: 4. Germline V gives CDR1 LNHDA, CDR2 SQIVND (reference sequence). The length of the CDR3 is 15 residues. This chain's CDR3 is CASSIARQGPGELFF. The CDR3 DNA sequence: TGTGCCAGTAGTATAGCCCGACAGGGGCCCGGGGAGCTGTTTTTT.

This sequence joins TRBV9 and TRBJ2-1, with TRBD2 matching over 9 bases. Germline CDR1 is SGDLS and CDR2 is YYNGEE. This CDR3 is built from 16 residues. With 4 bases clipped from V and 3 bases from J, the junction kept 8 bases outside the gene matches. CDR3 sequence: CASSPAGSGGYNEQFF. DNA of the CDR3: TGTGCCAGCAGCCCCGCGGGTAGCGGGGGCTACAATGAGCAGTTCTTC.

This clone was recorded many times. The V and J genes are TRBV2 and TRBJ1-2, with D maybe TRBD1 (6 bases). The V end was cut by 8 bases, the J end by 0 bases, with 28 bases between. Germline V gene lookup returns CDR1 SNHLY and CDR2 FYNNEI. The CDR3 spans 19 residues. The CDR3 is CASPLRRRGGTTTNYGYTF. Written as DNA, the CDR3 is TGTGCCAGCCCCCTCAGGCGAAGGGGGGGGACCACTACTAACTATGGCTACACCTTC.

The V call is TRBV7-9, the J call TRBJ1-4; 9 bases map to TRBD1. In germline, CDR1 is SEHNR, CDR2 FQNEAQ (reference sequence). The CDR3 totals 15 residues. Losses at the gene ends were 5 bases for V and 7 bases for J; bases not matched to a gene: 8. This CDR3 reads CASSVTGGWGEKLFF. The CDR3 coding sequence is TGTGCCAGCAGCGTTACAGGGGGCTGGGGTGAAAAACTGTTTTTT.

The gene calls are TRBV6-1 and TRBJ1-2; 9 bases fit TRBD1. Per germline, CDR1 MNHNS and CDR2 SASEGT. Germline trimming cut 1 base from V and 6 bases from J; bases unmatched to any gene: 3. The CDR3 loop spans 14 amino acids. CDR3 sequence reads: CASSEDRGRDGYTF. DNA for the CDR3: TGTGCCAGCAGTGAAGACAGGGGGCGGGATGGCTACACCTTC.

This clone was picked up a small number of times. J is TRBJ1-3 and V is TRBV12-3 or TRBV12-4; D unresolved. The CDR3 is 12 residues long. The V and J ends lost 10 bases and 0 bases respectively, with 7 bases between them. This CDR3 is CATASSGNTIYF. CDR3 nucleotide sequence: TGTGCCACTGCTAGCTCTGGAAACACCATATATTTT.

The chain employs TRBV7-3 and TRBJ1-1; D is perhaps TRBD1 (5 bases). Per the germline V gene, CDR1 is SGHTA and CDR2 is FQGTGA. The V end was cut by 3 bases, the J end by 2 bases, with 10 bases between. The CDR3 contains 14 residues. CDR3 bases: TGTGCCAGCAGCTTGGGGGGTGTAAACACTGAAGCTTTCTTT. It encodes CASSLGGVNTEAFF.

This chain links TRBV11-2 with TRBJ1-2; 7 bases fit TRBD1. Per germline, CDR1 SGHAT and CDR2 FQNNGV. V lost 5 bases, J lost 1 base, and 10 bases stayed unmatched. CDR3 length: 16 amino acids. In DNA form, the CDR3 reads TGTGCCAGCAGCCCGAAGGGGACAGCAATTAACTATGGCTACACCTTC. Translating it yields CASSPKGTAINYGYTF.

The chain employs TRBV9 and TRBJ1-6; perhaps TRBD1 as D (6 bases). V was clipped by 3 bases and J by 0 bases, with 19 bases between them. Germline V CDR1 and CDR2: SGDLS, YYNGEE. The CDR3 spans 19 residues. CDR3 sequence reads: CASSADRSQGLSYNSPLHF. The CDR3 DNA follows: TGTGCCAGCAGCGCCGACCGTTCACAGGGCCTCTCCTATAATTCACCCCTCCACTTT.

This chain connects TRBV3-1 (or the pseudogene TRBV3-2) to TRBJ1-2; 8 bases map to TRBD1. The CDR3 has 14 residues. Germline trimming cut 1 base from V and 4 bases from J; bases unmatched to any gene: 2. CDR1 LGHDT and CDR2 YNNKEL come from the germline V gene (reference sequence). This CDR3 is CASSQGDRFYGYTF. The CDR3 bases are TGTGCCAGCAGCCAAGGGGACAGGTTCTATGGCTACACCTTC.

This chain joins TRBV18 and TRBJ2-7, with 7 bases matching TRBD2. Germline trimming cut 2 bases from V and 6 bases from J; bases unmatched to any gene: 4. The V gene's germline CDR1 is KGHSH and CDR2 LQKENI. The CDR3 runs 13 residues. The CDR3 DNA is TGTGCCAGCTCACCAAGCGGGGATAGCGAGCAGTACTTC. Encoded protein: CASSPSGDSEQYF.

This chain connects TRBV5-4 to TRBJ2-6; no reliable D call. CDR1 SGHNT and CDR2 YYREEE come from the germline V gene (reference sequence). The CDR3 is made up of 12 amino acids. Trimming stripped 7 bases from V and 3 bases from J, with 5 bases between. Here the CDR3 DNA reads TGTGCCAGCGCGGTTGGGGCCAACGTCCTGACTTTC. Amino acid sequence: CASAVGANVLTF.

This clone was recorded a few times. This chain links TRBV2 with TRBJ2-7, with no clear D. The germline V gene encodes CDR1 SNHLY and CDR2 FYNNEI. The CDR3 spans 13 residues. Trimming shortened V by 3 bases and J by 3 bases, and 9 bases separated the two germline ends. The CDR3 coding sequence is TGTGCCAGCAGTGAGACAACCTACTACGAGCAGTACTTC. Translated: CASSETTYYEQYF.

The chain uses TRBV19 and TRBJ1-2, with TRBD1 matching over 8 bases. The J segment lost 5 bases and the V segment lost 8 bases, leaving 7 bases of the junction unmatched. Germline CDR1 is LNHDA and CDR2 is SQIVND (reference sequence). The CDR3 covers 13 residues. For the CDR3, the DNA is TGTGCCAGTTGGACAGGGCCTGGTTATGGCTACACCTTC. Its protein product is CASWTGPGYGYTF.

J is TRBJ1-1 and V is TRBV7-6, with no clear D. This CDR3 is 13 amino acids long. The ends were cut back, 1 base at V and 1 base at J, with 4 bases in the middle. CDR1 SGHVS and CDR2 FNYEAQ come from the germline V gene. The CDR3 DNA reads TGTGCCAGCAGCTTAGTGGCGAACACTGAAGCTTTCTTT. The encoded protein is CASSLVANTEAFF.

V gene TRBV9 combines with J gene TRBJ2-3; possibly TRBD2 for D (5 bases). CDR3 size: 15 residues. Per the germline V gene, CDR1 is SGDLS and CDR2 is YYNGEE. The V end was cut by 4 bases, the J end by 2 bases, with 14 bases between. The chain's CDR3 is CASSPRAALTDTQYF. The CDR3 DNA follows: TGTGCCAGCAGCCCCCGAGCGGCACTCACAGATACGCAGTATTTT.

V is TRBV2 and J is TRBJ1-4, with D perhaps TRBD1 (5 bases). CDR3 size: 15 residues. Germline V lookup: CDR1 SNHLY, CDR2 FYNNEI. V was trimmed by 7 bases and J by 7 bases, leaving 19 bases between them. DNA for the CDR3: TGTGCCAGCAAGGAAGGCGCAGGGAAGGGTGAAAAACTGTTTTTT. The encoded protein is CASKEGAGKGEKLFF.

V gene TRBV18 combines with J gene TRBJ2-3; D gene ambiguous. The CDR3 is 16 amino acids. The germline V gene encodes CDR1 KGHSH and CDR2 LQKENI. With 3 bases removed from V and 0 bases from J, the gap between germline ends came to 13 bases. The CDR3 DNA reads TGTGCCAGCTCACCGGCCTCTAGGCCAAGCACAGATACGCAGTATTTT. This sequence encodes CASSPASRPSTDTQYF. The entire variable domain, with the rest obtained from reference TRBV18 and TRBJ2-3, is as follows: NAGVMQNPRHLVRRRGQEARLRCSPMKGHSHVYWYRQLPEEGLKFMVYLQKENIIDESGMPKERFSAEFPKEGPSILRIQQVVRGDSAAYFCASSPASRPSTDTQYFGPGTRLTVL.

The rearrangement links TRBV2 to TRBJ1-1; D unclear. The V gene's germline CDR1 is SNHLY and CDR2 FYNNEI. V lost 11 bases to trimming and J lost 1 base, with 8 bases between them. This CDR3 comprises 11 residues. The CDR3 sequence is CAWEQNTEAFF. CDR3 coding DNA: TGTGCCTGGGAGCAGAACACTGAAGCTTTCTTT.

The chain carries TRBV10-1 and TRBJ1-1; 10 bases match TRBD1. This CDR3 contains 17 residues. The V and J ends lost 6 bases and 8 bases, in that order; junction bases with no gene match: 18. The germline gives CDR1 WNHNN, CDR2 SYGVQD (reference sequence). CDR3 loop: CASSPGQGPPYASEAFF. The CDR3 DNA reads as TGCGCCAGCAGCCCGGGACAGGGGCCACCTTACGCCTCCGAAGCTTTCTTT.

The chain has TRBV19 and TRBJ1-5, with a weak D call TRBD1 (6 bases). This CDR3 is built from 14 residues. CDR1 LNHDA and CDR2 SQIVND come from the germline V gene (reference sequence). The V end lost 5 bases, the J end lost 2 bases, and 10 bases lay between the germline ends. CDR3 residues: CASSAQGRNQPQHF. In DNA form, the CDR3 reads TGTGCCAGTAGTGCCCAGGGGCGCAATCAGCCCCAGCATTTT.

The chain recombines TRBV15 with TRBJ2-3; TRBD2 aligns across 11 bases. Losses at the gene ends were 2 bases for V and 6 bases for J; bases not matched to a gene: 7. Germline CDR1 and CDR2: LNHNV and YYDKDF (reference sequence). The CDR3 sequence is 16 residues long. This chain's CDR3 is CATSRLSGGASDTQYF. DNA of the CDR3: TGTGCCACCAGCAGACTTAGCGGGGGGGCATCGGATACGCAGTATTTT. Full variable domain (missing parts from reference TRBV15 and TRBJ2-3): DAMVIQNPRYQVTQFGKPVTLSCSQTLNHNVMYWYQQKSSQAPKLLFHYYDKDFNNEADTPDNFQSRRPNTSFCFLDIRSPGLGDTAMYLCATSRLSGGASDTQYFGPGTRLTVL.

The chain joins TRBV5-6 to TRBJ1-3; a weak D match, TRBD1 (6 bases). Germline CDR1 is SGHDT and CDR2 is YYEEEE. V was pared by 5 bases and J by 0 bases, with 12 bases between. CDR3 size: 15 residues. The CDR3 loop is CASRGRGGSGNTIYF. CDR3 in DNA: TGTGCCAGCAGAGGGAGGGGGGGCTCTGGAAACACCATATATTTT.

This clone has just a few counts. V and J are TRBV5-1 and TRBJ2-7; 7 nucleotides align to TRBD1. Germline trimming cut 4 bases from V and 0 bases from J; bases unmatched to any gene: 4. The CDR3 spans 14 residues. Germline assignment: CDR1 SGHRS and CDR2 YFSETQ. DNA of the CDR3: TGCGCCAGCAGCCCCACAGGGGACTCCTACGAGCAGTACTTC. Translated: CASSPTGDSYEQYF.